This record looks at one TCR beta chain sequence and its context. Its antigen is unknown. The data stem from a study of post-analysis software for immune sequencing data. The CDR3 spans 15 residues. Per germline, CDR1 SGHVS and CDR2 FQNEAQ. Trimming removed 5 bases from V and 4 bases from J, with 18 bases in between. Broader study findings: Patients showed TRBV5-6, TRBV5-1 and TRBV20-1 among four to six TRBV segments more frequent than in controls.

The TCR beta cDNA libraries carried unique molecular identifiers. TCRdb reprocessed the PCR reads via MiXCR and lists one record per CDR3 protein. The data hold about 430,000 distinct CDR3 sequences, with over 30% observed a single time. Specimen: blood. The TCR was taken from a girl under 10 years old with multiple sclerosis. V gene TRBV7-8 combines with J gene TRBJ2-7; D perhaps matches TRBD2 (6 bases). CDR3 region: CASSPRVAGRYEQYF. DNA of the CDR3: TGTGCCAGCAGCCCGAGGGTGGCGGGACGTTACGAGCAGTACTTC.